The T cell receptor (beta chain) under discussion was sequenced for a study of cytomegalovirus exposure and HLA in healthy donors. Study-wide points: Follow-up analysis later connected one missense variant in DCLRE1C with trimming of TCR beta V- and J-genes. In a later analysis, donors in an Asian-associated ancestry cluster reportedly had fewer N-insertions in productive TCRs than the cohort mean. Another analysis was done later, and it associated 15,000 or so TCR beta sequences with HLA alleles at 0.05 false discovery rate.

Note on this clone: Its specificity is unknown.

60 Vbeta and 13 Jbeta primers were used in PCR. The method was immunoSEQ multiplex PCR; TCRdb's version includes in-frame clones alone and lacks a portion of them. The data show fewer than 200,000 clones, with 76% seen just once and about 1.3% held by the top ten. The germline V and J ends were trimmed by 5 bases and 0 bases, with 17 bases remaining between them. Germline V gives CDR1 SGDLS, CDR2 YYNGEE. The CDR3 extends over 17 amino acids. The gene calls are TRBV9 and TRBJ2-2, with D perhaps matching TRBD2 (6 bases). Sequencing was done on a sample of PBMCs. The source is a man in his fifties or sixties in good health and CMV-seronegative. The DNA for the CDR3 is TGTGCCAGCAGTGCATTTTACGGGGGAACGAACACCGGGGAGCTGTTTTTT. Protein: CASSAFYGGTNTGELFF.